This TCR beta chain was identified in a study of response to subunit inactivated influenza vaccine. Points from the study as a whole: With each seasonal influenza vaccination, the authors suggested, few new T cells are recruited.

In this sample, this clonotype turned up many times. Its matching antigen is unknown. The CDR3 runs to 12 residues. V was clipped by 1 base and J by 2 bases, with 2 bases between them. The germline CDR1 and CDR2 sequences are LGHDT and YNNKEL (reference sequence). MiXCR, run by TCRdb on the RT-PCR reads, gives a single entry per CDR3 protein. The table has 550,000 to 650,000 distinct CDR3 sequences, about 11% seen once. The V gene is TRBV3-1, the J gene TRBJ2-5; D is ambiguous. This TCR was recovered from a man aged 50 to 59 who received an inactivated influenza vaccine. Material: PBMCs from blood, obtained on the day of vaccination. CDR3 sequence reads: CASSQVQETQYF. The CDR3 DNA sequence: TGTGCCAGCAGCCAAGTGCAAGAGACCCAGTACTTC.